This T cell receptor beta chain comes out of a study of CD8+CD57+ T cells in acquired aplastic anemia. Genomic DNA, the template, was used for profiling of the TCR beta VDJ and CDR3. Using its own MiXCR run on the reads, TCRdb lists one record per CDR3 protein. The sample records fewer than 250,000 distinct CDR3 sequences, around 46% being singletons. This clonotype was seen ten or more times. By flow cytometry, patients selected for sequencing had shown an expansion of CD8+CD57+ cells. The CDR3 spans 11 residues. The germline gives CDR1 MGHDK, CDR2 SYGVNS. V shed 8 bases and J shed 2 bases, with 6 bases lying between them.

This sequence was found in a human donor with aplastic anemia. V is TRBV25-1 and J is TRBJ1-2; a possible D gene is TRBD1 (5 bases). The source material was sorted CD4+, CD8+, or CD8+CD57+ T cells (not recorded which) from PBMCs. The CDR3 loop reads CASEGNYGYTF. In DNA form, the CDR3 reads TGTGCCAGCGAGGGGAACTATGGCTACACCTTC.